Here is one TCR beta chain with its context. This table comes from immunoSEQ multiplex PCR, and its TCRdb copy is limited to in-frame clones, with some not included. The repertoire consists of around 90,000 clones, with just under 95% occurring once and the leading ten covering more than 0.2%. This record belongs to a study of technical replicates of blood from a handful of donors. CDR3 length equals 15 residues. V lost 6 bases to trimming and J lost 2 bases; unmatched junction nucleotides: 9. Germline V gene lookup returns CDR1 MNHNS and CDR2 SASEGT. The sequencing sample was made of T cells isolated from PBMCs. The TCR originated in a human donor in good health. V is TRBV6-1 and J is TRBJ2-7, with 8 bases fitting TRBD2. CDR3 sequence: CASRSTRTSPYEQYF. CDR3 nucleotide sequence: TGTGCCAGCAGATCCACGCGGACTAGCCCCTACGAGCAGTACTTC.